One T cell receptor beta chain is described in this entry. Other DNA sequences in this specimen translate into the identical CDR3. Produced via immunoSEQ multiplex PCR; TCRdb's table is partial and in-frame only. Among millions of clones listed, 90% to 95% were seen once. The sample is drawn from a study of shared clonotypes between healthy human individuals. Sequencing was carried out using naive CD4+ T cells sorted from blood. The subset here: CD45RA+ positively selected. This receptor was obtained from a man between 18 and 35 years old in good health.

The CDR3 region has the DNA TGTGCCAGCAGCGTAGGAAGTTACTATGGCTACACCTTC. It specifies CASSVGSYYGYTF. The chain has TRBV9 and TRBJ1-2; D gene ambiguous. This CDR3 has 13 residues. V lost 0 bases and J lost 3, with 6 bases in between. CDR1 and CDR2 from the germline V gene are SGDLS and YYNGEE.